The clone carrying this TCR beta chain was observed a handful of times. Its antigen is not known. TCRdb analysed the RT-PCR reads with MiXCR anew, one entry per CDR3 protein. The sample carries 500,000 to 550,000 distinct CDR3 sequences, around 7.7% recorded once. The sample originates from a study of response to subunit inactivated influenza vaccine. Trimming left V 4 bases short and J 5 bases short, with 12 bases between. CDR1 SQVTM and CDR2 ANQGSEA come from the germline V gene. This CDR3 contains 12 residues. Study observations and caveats: Few additional T cells are recruited per seasonal influenza vaccination, authors suggested.

The source was PBMCs from blood, collected about 23 months after vaccination. J is TRBJ2-7 and V is TRBV29-1; D tentatively fits TRBD1 or TRBD2 (5 bases each). The origin of this receptor is a man between 45 and 75 years old who received an inactivated influenza vaccine. In DNA form, the CDR3 reads TGCAGCGTTGGTCGGGGCCCCAACGAGCAGTACTTC. Protein: CSVGRGPNEQYF.